Described below is a single T cell receptor beta chain sequence and its context. Survey level was the resolution at which the v3.0 immunoSEQ assay ran. The sequencing target was 40,000-50,000 T-cell genomes per sample. Assay used: immunoSEQ multiplex PCR; TCRdb lists only in-frame clones, some missing. Of 15,000 or so clones listed, roughly three quarters are singletons. CDR1 and CDR2 from the germline V gene are SEHNR and FQNEAQ (reference sequence). Trimming stripped 3 bases from V and 7 bases from J, with 10 bases between. This CDR3 has 12 amino acids. The sample comes from a study of long-term antiretroviral therapy in people with HIV. Across the study: Specimens dating back about a decade before the 2015 immediate-ART recommendation are the oldest included.

The origin of this receptor is a man aged 40-55 years with HIV. J is TRBJ2-7 and V is TRBV7-9, with a tentative D call TRBD2 (6 bases). The specimen comprised unsorted PBMCs, sampled 3.1 years after starting antiretroviral therapy. The CDR3 nucleotides read TGTGCCAGCAGCTTCACTAGCTTAGAGCAGTACTTC. It is translated as CASSFTSLEQYF.